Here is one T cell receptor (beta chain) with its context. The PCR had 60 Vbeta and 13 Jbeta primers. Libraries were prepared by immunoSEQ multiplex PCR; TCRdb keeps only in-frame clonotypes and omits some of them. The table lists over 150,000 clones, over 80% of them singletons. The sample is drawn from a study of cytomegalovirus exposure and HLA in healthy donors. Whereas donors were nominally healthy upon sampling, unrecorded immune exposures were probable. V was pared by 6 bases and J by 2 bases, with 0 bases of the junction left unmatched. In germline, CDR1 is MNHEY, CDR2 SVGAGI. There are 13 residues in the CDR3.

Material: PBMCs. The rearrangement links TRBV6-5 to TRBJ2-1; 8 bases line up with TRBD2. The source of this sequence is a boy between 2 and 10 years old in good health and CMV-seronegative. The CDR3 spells CASRGLAYNEQFF. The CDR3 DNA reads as TGTGCCAGCAGGGGACTAGCCTACAATGAGCAGTTCTTC.